This record looks at one TCR beta chain sequence and its context. The sequencing template was cDNA reverse transcribed from extracted RNA. The assay was immunoSEQ multiplex PCR, and TCRdb's table has in-frame clones only and misses some. Seen here are 170,000 or so clones, 50% to 70% observed once, and the top ten hold 0.91%. Treatment denoted: oral pan-JAK inhibitor, 5-10 mg twice daily. The data were taken from a study of CD8+ T cells in alopecia areata. The CDR3 runs to 15 residues. Germline V gene lookup returns CDR1 SQVTM and CDR2 ANQGSEA. Trimming removed 6 bases from V and 3 bases from J; junction bases left unmatched: 9.

The receptor was isolated from a human donor with alopecia areata. The chain is built from TRBV29-1 and TRBJ2-1, with 9 nucleotides matching TRBD1. The sequences come from CD4+ T cells sorted from blood, collected at week 4, from a patient treated with tofacitinib. The CDR3 loop reads CSVARTGEIYNEQFF. Written as DNA, the CDR3 is TGCAGCGTAGCGAGGACAGGGGAAATCTACAATGAGCAGTTCTTC.